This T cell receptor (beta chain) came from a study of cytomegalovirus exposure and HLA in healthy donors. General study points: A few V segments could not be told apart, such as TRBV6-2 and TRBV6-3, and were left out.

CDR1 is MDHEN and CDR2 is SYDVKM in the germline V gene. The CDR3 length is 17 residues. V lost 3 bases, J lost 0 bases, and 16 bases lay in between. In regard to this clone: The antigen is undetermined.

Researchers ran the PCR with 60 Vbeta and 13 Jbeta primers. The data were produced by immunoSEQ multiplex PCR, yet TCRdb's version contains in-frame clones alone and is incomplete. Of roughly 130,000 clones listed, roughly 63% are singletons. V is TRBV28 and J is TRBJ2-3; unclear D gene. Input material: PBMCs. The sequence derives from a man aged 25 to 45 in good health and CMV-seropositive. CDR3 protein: CASSFGPFENSTDTQYF. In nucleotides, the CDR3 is TGTGCCAGCAGTTTTGGGCCATTCGAGAATAGCACAGATACGCAGTATTTT. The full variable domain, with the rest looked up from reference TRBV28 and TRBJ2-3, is DVKVTQSSRYLVKRTGEKVFLECVQDMDHENMFWYRQDPGLGLRLIYFSYDVKMKEKGDIPEGYSVSREKKERFSLILESASTNQTSMYLCASSFGPFENSTDTQYFGPGTRLTVL.